This is a list of T cell receptor beta chains from one sample in a study of T cells of healthy individuals. TCRdb ran MiXCR on the 5' RACE reads and lists one entry per CDR3 protein. The repertoire consists of tens of thousands of distinct CDR3 sequences, with about a sixth occurring once and the leading ten covering about 4.4%. These receptors originate from a human donor in good health. Both conserved end residues are part of each CDR3. The D gene is left open where the match is weak. Not all rows give a size; the values are once, few, many and, for expanded clones, a class.

V	size	D	J	DNA	CDR3
TRBV30	many	TRBD1	TRBJ2-4	TGTGCCTGGAGTACCGACAGGGGGCGTAACATTCAGTACTTC	CAWSTDRGRNIQYF
TRBV10-3	few	.	TRBJ2-7	TGTGCCATCAGGCGAGAGGGCAGTTCGACCTACGAGCAGTACTTC	CAIRREGSSTYEQYF
TRBV20-1	many	TRBD1	TRBJ1-4	TGCAGTGCTAGAGATCCTAGACAAACAACCGGGACAGGGCTTGAAAAACTGTTTTTT	CSARDPRQTTGTGLEKLFF
TRBV25-1	many	.	TRBJ2-3	TGTGCCAGCAGTCCCCTGGGCCCTGATACGCAGTATTTT	CASSPLGPDTQYF
TRBV25-1	.	TRBD2	TRBJ2-3	TGTGCCAGCACCGCCAGCGGGAGGGCCGAAGATACGCAGTATTTT	CASTASGRAEDTQYF
TRBV7-2	.	.	TRBJ1-2	TGTGCCAGCAGCCCAGAGCATGGACGGGGCGGCTATGGCTACACCTTC	CASSPEHGRGGYGYTF
TRBV3-1	many	.	TRBJ2-7	TGTGCCAGCAGCCGAAGCCGCCAGGGCTTCTACGAGCAGTACTTC	CASSRSRQGFYEQYF
TRBV12-3/TRBV12-4	many	TRBD2	TRBJ2-1	TGTGCCAGCAGTCCGCCCGAGGGACTAGCGGGAGGAAATGAGCAGTTCTTC	CASSPPEGLAGGNEQFF
TRBV5-4	.	TRBD2	TRBJ2-3	TGTGCCAGCAGCAAAGCGGGAACCACAGATACGCAGTATTTT	CASSKAGTTDTQYF
TRBV11-1	.	.	TRBJ2-3	TGTGCCAGCAGCTTAGTTCCTCTAGCCACAGATACGCAGTATTTT	CASSLVPLATDTQYF
TRBV5-5	.	TRBD1	TRBJ2-4	TGTGCCAGCAGCCGGACAGGGGGGCACCAAAACATTCAGTACTTC	CASSRTGGHQNIQYF
TRBV28	few	TRBD1	TRBJ1-2	TGTGCCACCACAGGGGCGCAGGGCTACACCTTC	CATTGAQGYTF
TRBV27	many	.	TRBJ2-1	TGTGCCAGCAGTCAGACTTTCTACAATGAGCAGTTCTTC	CASSQTFYNEQFF
TRBV4-1	.	TRBD2	TRBJ2-5	TGCGCCAGCAGCCAAGATCCCTTGCTAGCGGGGGTCGACCAGTACTTC	CASSQDPLLAGVDQYF
TRBV12-3/TRBV12-4	many	.	TRBJ1-6	TGTGCCAGCTCGGGGCCGGGGAATTCACCCCTCCACTTT	CASSGPGNSPLHF